Below, 25 T cell receptor beta chains from the same sample are listed, as sequenced in a study of CD8 T cells in Susac syndrome. Random hexamers were used to reverse transcribe the RNA input (about 0.5 to 1 ug). TCRdb fed the immunoSEQ multiplex PCR reads into MiXCR, producing one record per CDR3 protein. The table records about 80,000 distinct CDR3 sequences, around 94% of them present only once. Sequenced: CD8+ T cells from PBMCs. The receptors shown here come from a human donor in good health.

The J gene is TRBJ2-3, the V gene TRBV6-5; possible D gene TRBD1, 6 bases. The germline gives CDR1 MNHEY, CDR2 SVGAGI. V dropped 7 bases and J dropped 6 bases, with 20 bases sitting between them. The length of the CDR3 is 15 residues. CDR3 loop: CASTQLPGDRDTQYF. The DNA of the CDR3 is TGTGCCAGCACCCAATTACCAGGGGATCGGGATACGCAGTATTTT.

The J gene is TRBJ2-7, the V gene TRBV12-3 or TRBV12-4; the D is unclear. V was shortened by 8 bases and J by 6 bases, with 5 bases between the two germline ends. This CDR3 has 9 amino acids. The CDR3 region has the DNA TGTGCCAGCTGGGGCGAGCAGTACGTC. Translation: CASWGEQYV.

This clonotype has only one observation. The rearrangement links TRBV12-3 or TRBV12-4 to TRBJ1-5; TRBD1 might be the D (6 bases). Trimming pared 5 bases from V and 3 bases from J, leaving 11 bases between. This CDR3 is built from 14 residues. The CDR3 DNA sequence: TGTGCCAGCAGTCTGACAGGTTTCAATCAGCCCCAGCATTTT. Its protein product is CASSLTGFNQPQHF.

This chain connects TRBV15 to TRBJ2-6; the match to TRBD1 covers 12 bases. Germline lookup yields CDR1 LNHNV and CDR2 YYDKDF (reference sequence). Trimming at V came to 0 bases and at J to 3 bases, leaving 6 bases not matched to a gene. The CDR3 totals 19 residues. The chain's CDR3 is CATSRDPGQGARGANVLTF. The DNA of the CDR3 is TGTGCCACCAGCAGAGATCCGGGACAGGGGGCGCGTGGGGCCAACGTCCTGACTTTC.

The chain employs TRBV19 and TRBJ1-1; possibly TRBD1 for D (6 bases). This CDR3 has 14 amino acids. Germline assignment: CDR1 LNHDA and CDR2 SQIVND (reference sequence). Trimming pared 6 bases from V and 3 bases from J, leaving 14 bases between. In DNA, the CDR3 is TGTGCCAGTAGCCCCAGGGGTCCTGACACTGAAGCTTTCTTT. This codes for CASSPRGPDTEAFF.

The genes are TRBV5-6 and TRBJ1-3; the D is unclear. Between the trimmed V and J ends, which lost 4 bases and 0 bases, there was a span of 2 bases. CDR1 and CDR2 from the germline V gene are SGHDT and YYEEEE. The CDR3 is made up of 12 amino acids. CDR3 loop: CASSHSGNTIYF. As DNA, the CDR3 is TGTGCCAGCAGCCACTCTGGAAACACCATATATTTT. The variable domain in full, with the rest retrieved from reference TRBV5-6 and TRBJ1-3, is DAGVTQSPTHLIKTRGQQVTLRCSPKSGHDTVSWYQQALGQGPQFIFQYYEEEERQRGNFPDRFSGHQFPNYSSELNVNALLLGDSALYLCASSHSGNTIYFGEGSWLTVV.

V and J are TRBV19 and TRBJ1-1; D is unresolved. Trimming left V 2 bases short and J 1 base short, with 11 bases between. Germline CDR1 reads LNHDA; CDR2 reads SQIVND (reference sequence). The CDR3 contains 15 residues. As DNA, the CDR3 is TGTGCCAGTAGTATACCGGGCCATCGGAACACTGAAGCTTTCTTT. This sequence encodes CASSIPGHRNTEAFF.

The chain is built from TRBV27 and TRBJ1-1; no clear D gene. CDR3 length: 14 residues. CDR1 and CDR2 (germline): MNHEY, SMNVEV (reference sequence). V lost 3 bases, J lost 4 bases, and 12 bases lay in between. DNA for the CDR3: TGTGCCAGCAGTTTCCGCCTGTTCGGCACTGAAGCTTTCTTT. It encodes CASSFRLFGTEAFF.

The chain carries TRBV2 and TRBJ2-3, with 7 nucleotides matching TRBD2. The CDR3 is 17 amino acids. V lost 2 bases, J lost 2 bases, and 10 bases stayed unmatched. Germline lookup yields CDR1 SNHLY and CDR2 FYNNEI. The CDR3 sequence is CASSERGLADPTDTQYF. CDR3 DNA: TGTGCCAGCAGTGAACGTGGGCTAGCGGACCCCACAGATACGCAGTATTTT.

The chain uses TRBV6-2 or TRBV6-3 and TRBJ2-7; 12 bases line up with TRBD2. In germline, CDR1 is MNHEY, CDR2 SVGEGT. The trim removed 0 bases at V and 4 bases at J, leaving 7 bases unmatched. CDR3 size: 17 residues. CDR3: CASSYSLTSGRFYEQYV. In DNA, the CDR3 is TGTGCCAGCAGTTACTCCCTTACTAGCGGGAGGTTTTACGAGCAGTACGTC.

This clonotype has only one observation. J is TRBJ2-1 and V is TRBV6-5, with a tentative D call TRBD1 (5 bases). This CDR3 is 16 amino acids long. CDR1 MNHEY and CDR2 SVGAGI come from the germline V gene. V lost 2 bases and J 5 bases, leaving 16 bases between the germline ends. The CDR3 DNA reads as TGTGCCAGCAGTTACCCCAGGGCAGGGAAGGACAATGAGCAGTTCTTC. This gives the protein CASSYPRAGKDNEQFF.

The V gene is TRBV9, the J gene TRBJ2-4, with 7 bases fitting TRBD1. CDR1 SGDLS and CDR2 YYNGEE come from the germline V gene. Losses at the gene ends were 7 bases for V and 5 bases for J; bases not matched to a gene: 9. The CDR3 spans 14 residues. CDR3 DNA sequence: TGTGCCAGCTCGACCTCACAGGGGCAAAACATTCAGTACTTC. This gives the protein CASSTSQGQNIQYF.

The chain joins TRBV20-1 to TRBJ1-5, with 8 positions matching TRBD1. The V gene end was trimmed by 1 base and the J gene end by 0 bases; junction bases not matched to a gene: 5. Germline lookup yields CDR1 DFQATT and CDR2 SNEGSKA (reference sequence). The CDR3 has 16 amino acids. The CDR3 DNA follows: TGCAGTGCTAGAGCGCAGGGGGCTAATAGCAATCAGCCCCAGCATTTT. Protein: CSARAQGANSNQPQHF.

The chain couples TRBV21-1 to TRBJ1-1; the D call in the table, TRBD1, was not verified against the DNA. TRBV21-1 is an annotated pseudogene. The CDR3 extends over 16 amino acids. As DNA, the CDR3 is TGTGCCAGCAGCAAAGCTTTGGGACACCTGAACACTGAAGCTTTCTTT. This codes for CASSKALGHLNTEAFF.

This sequence joins TRBV6-2 or TRBV6-3 and TRBJ2-1; D gene ambiguous. Germline values: CDR1 MNHEY, CDR2 SVGEGT. The CDR3 extends over 14 amino acids. V was cut by 8 bases and J by 3 bases, with 14 bases left in between. CDR3 nucleotides: TGTGCCAGCTCTAGGCGGTCCCTCTACAATGAGCAGTTCTTC. Protein product: CASSRRSLYNEQFF.

The genes are TRBV20-1 and TRBJ1-1; D unclear. Germline loops: CDR1 DFQATT, CDR2 SNEGSKA (reference sequence). Between the trimmed V and J ends, which lost 3 bases and 3 bases, there was a span of 5 bases. The CDR3 runs 11 residues. In DNA, the CDR3 is TGCAGTGCTAGGACATACACTGAAGCTTTCTTT. Its protein product is CSARTYTEAFF.

The chain links TRBV7-9 to TRBJ2-1; TRBD1 is a possible D gene (6 bases). V was pared by 0 bases and J by 8 bases, with 11 bases between. Germline V gene data show CDR1 as SEHNR and CDR2 as FQNEAQ (reference sequence). This CDR3 is built from 14 residues. CDR3 DNA: TGTGCCAGCAGCTTAGCGCGGACAGCAGATGAGCAGTTCTTC. Protein: CASSLARTADEQFF.

The rearrangement links TRBV4-1 to TRBJ2-7, with 8 bases aligning to TRBD1. Looked up from germline, CDR1 is MGHRA and CDR2 is YSYEKL. J lost 7 bases, V lost 3 bases, and 17 bases had no gene match. This CDR3 is 17 amino acids long. The CDR3 DNA sequence: TGCGCCAGCAGCCATGGGGGTGAGGGACAGGTCCTTGGGGAGCAGTACGTC. Translating it yields CASSHGGEGQVLGEQYV.

This clonotype was counted a few times. V is TRBV24-1 and J is TRBJ2-1; D is unresolved. V lost 4 bases, J lost 3 bases, and 6 bases lay in between. This CDR3 has 13 amino acids. Germline values: CDR1 KGHDR, CDR2 SFDVKD. In DNA, the CDR3 is TGTGCCACCAGTGACGGACGCTACAATGAGCAGTTCTTC. Amino acids: CATSDGRYNEQFF.

This clonotype is a singleton in its sample. This sequence joins TRBV2 and TRBJ2-1; 10 bases line up with TRBD2. Trimming removed 3 bases from V and 8 bases from J; junction bases left unmatched: 16. Germline CDR1 SNHLY, CDR2 FYNNEI. This CDR3 spans 18 amino acids. The CDR3 coding sequence is TGTGCCAGCAGTGACGAGTGGGGGCTAATGGGGACTAGCGATGAGCAGTTCTTC. It encodes CASSDEWGLMGTSDEQFF.

The J gene is TRBJ1-5, the V gene TRBV12-3 or TRBV12-4, with a weak D call TRBD1 (5 bases). This CDR3 has 15 amino acids. V was cut by 8 bases and J by 4 bases, with 18 bases left in between. CDR3 in amino acids: CASLQGGDGNQPQHF. DNA for the CDR3: TGTGCCAGCCTCCAGGGAGGAGACGGTAATCAGCCCCAGCATTTT.

This clonotype showed up just a few times. The gene calls are TRBV20-1 and TRBJ2-7; D gene uncertain. Germline CDR1 and CDR2: DFQATT and SNEGSKA (reference sequence). V lost 0 bases, J lost 2 bases, and 8 bases lay in between. The CDR3 has 13 residues. CDR3 protein: CSARDRSTYEQYV. Written as DNA, the CDR3 is TGCAGTGCTAGAGACAGGTCTACCTACGAGCAGTACGTC.

This sequence joins TRBV15 and TRBJ1-4; a weak D match, TRBD1 (5 bases). The germline V gene has CDR1 LNHNV and CDR2 YYDKDF (reference sequence). The length of the CDR3 is 15 residues. Trimming took 1 base from V and 8 from J, leaving 14 bases between them. The CDR3 protein is CATSRVFRDDEKLFF. DNA of the CDR3: TGTGCCACCAGCAGAGTTTTTAGGGACGACGAAAAACTGTTTTTT.

This chain joins TRBV25-1 and TRBJ2-1; D is possibly TRBD1 or TRBD2 (5 bases each). With 1 base removed from V and 10 bases from J, the gap between germline ends came to 20 bases. Germline lookup yields CDR1 MGHDK and CDR2 SYGVNS. The CDR3 is 16 residues long. The CDR3 sequence: CASSESRGYTGQEQFF. For the CDR3, the DNA is TGTGCCAGCAGTGAATCCCGGGGCTATACCGGGCAGGAGCAGTTCTTC.

The chain combines TRBV27 with TRBJ1-2; D gene ambiguous. V shed 6 bases and J shed 2 bases, with 4 bases lying between them. This CDR3 has 11 amino acids. From germline, CDR1 is MNHEY and CDR2 SMNVEV (reference sequence). This CDR3 reads CASRSNYGYTF. CDR3 DNA sequence: TGTGCCAGCAGAAGCAACTATGGCTACACCTTC.